Sequencing of this T cell receptor (beta chain) was carried out in a study of blood T cells in healthy people across ages. Collection of roughly 9.8 milliliters of peripheral blood was performed for each donor. Sample-barcoded 5' priming and a J-beta primer mix drove a second PCR of 7 to 11 cycles. A template-switch adaptor that had 12 random nucleotides put a tag on each cDNA molecule. The yield of each sample was at least 2.5 million CDR3-containing paired-end reads. TCRdb re-derived calls from the 5' RACE reads in MiXCR, one entry per CDR3 protein. The data show around 780,000 distinct CDR3 sequences, approximately 60% seen once. Comment on this clonotype: Its antigen is as yet unknown.

After removal of 3 bases from V and 5 bases from J, the junction contained 7 bases not matched to a gene. Germline loops: CDR1 SGDLS, CDR2 YYNGEE. The CDR3 extends over 14 amino acids. Regarding the study as a whole: Roughly linear declines in TCR beta diversity per million T cells occurred with age.

The specimen was blood. V usage is TRBV9 and J usage is TRBJ2-5; TRBD1 matches at 7 bases. The receptor's source is a man between 40 and 49 years old in good health. The CDR3 loop reads CASSGDSAGETQYF. CDR3 nucleotides: TGTGCCAGCAGCGGGGACAGTGCTGGGGAGACCCAGTACTTC.